This TCR beta chain derives from a study of blood T cells in healthy people across ages. Regarding the study as a whole: Per million T cells, TCR beta diversity dropped roughly linearly as age increased. Greater diversity and more naive CD4+ cells were seen in long-lived donors than in aged donors.

As to this clonotype: Its specificity is not known.

Alongside a J-beta primer mix, a sample-barcoded 5' primer served in a second PCR lasting about 6 to 11 cycles. TCRdb re-derived calls from the 5' RACE reads in MiXCR, one entry per CDR3 protein. The sample shows 450,000 to 700,000 distinct CDR3 sequences, approximately 30% of them seen only once. This CDR3 region has 13 residues. Germline V gene data show CDR1 as LGHNA and CDR2 as YSLEER. Trimming at V came to 0 bases and at J to 14 bases, leaving 8 bases not matched to a gene. Donors ranged from about 6 to 90 years old and were healthy Caucasians in Russia. Every sample yielded at least 6.5 million isolated PBMCs.

Sequencing input: blood. The chain combines TRBV4-3 with TRBJ2-3, with 7 bases matching TRBD1. This sequence originates from a woman aged 70-85 years in good health. CDR3 in amino acids: CASSQEFPGGAYF. The CDR3 coding sequence is TGCGCCAGCAGCCAAGAATTCCCAGGGGGAGCGTATTTT.